The 19 T cell receptor beta chains below come from one sample, sequenced in a study of human T cells and chemical hapten exposure. TCRdb re-called the RACE reads through MiXCR, storing one row per CDR3 protein. The sample lists tens of thousands of distinct CDR3 sequences, 6.7% occurring once. Indicated time point: pre-sensitization, week 0. As for treatment: therapeutic diphenylcyclopropenone sensitization with weekly scalp DPC. Source: whole blood, taken in connection with sensitization to the hapten diphenylcyclopropenone (DPC). Receptors were obtained from a woman aged 25 to 39 with alopecia areata. Some clones in this sample may be carry-over from other donors' samples.

The V gene is TRBV9, the J gene TRBJ1-1, with 8 positions matching TRBD1. The CDR3 has 14 residues. Per the germline V gene, CDR1 is SGDLS and CDR2 is YYNGEE. J lost 4 bases, V lost 0 bases, and 2 bases had no gene match. As DNA, the CDR3 is TGTGCCAGCAGCGTAGAACAGGGGGGCACTGAAGCTTTCTTT. Its translation is CASSVEQGGTEAFF.

The CDR3 here is CASSYGGGFLFYEQYF. In DNA, the CDR3 is TGTGCCAGCAGTTACGGAGGGGGGTTTTTGTTCTACGAGCAGTACTTC. This chain joins TRBV6-6 and TRBJ2-7, with D possibly called TRBD1 or TRBD2 (6 bases each). The CDR3 runs 16 residues. V dropped 2 bases and J dropped 3 bases, with 17 bases sitting between them. Germline V gives CDR1 MNHNY, CDR2 SVGAGI (reference sequence).

This clonotype was counted many times. The chain employs TRBV7-9 and TRBJ1-1; D unresolved. Germline V gene data show CDR1 as SEHNR and CDR2 as FQNEAQ (reference sequence). There are 11 residues in the CDR3. V lost 2 bases, J lost 6 bases, and 4 bases lay in between. This CDR3 reads CASSLTAEAFF. For the CDR3, the DNA is TGTGCCAGCAGCTTAACCGCTGAAGCTTTCTTT. Full variable domain (rest looked up from reference TRBV7-9 and TRBJ1-1): DTGVSQNPRHKITKRGQNVTFRCDPISEHNRLYWYRQTLGQGPEFLTYFQNEAQLEKSRLLSDRFSAERPKGSFSTLEIQRTEQGDSAMYLCASSLTAEAFFGQGTRLTVV.

Notes on this clonotype: Sequence at one end of the junction differs from germline and may be a read error. The chain uses TRBV6-6 and TRBJ1-2; D might be TRBD1 (5 bases). Per germline, CDR1 MNHNY and CDR2 SVGAGI (reference sequence). CDR3 length: 14 residues. The CDR3: CATASVRRDYCYTF. For the CDR3, the DNA is TGTGCCACCGCTTCAGTCCGGCGGGACTATTGCTACACCTTC.

This clonotype was observed many times. The rearrangement uses TRBV7-9 and TRBJ1-1; the match to TRBD1 covers 10 bases. V shed 5 bases and J 4 bases; nucleotides not matched to a gene: 4. The CDR3 length is 14 residues. Germline V gives CDR1 SEHNR, CDR2 FQNEAQ (reference sequence). The CDR3 coding sequence is TGTGCCAGCAGCACGGGACAGGGGTCCACTGAAGCTTTCTTT. Its protein product is CASSTGQGSTEAFF.

Ten or more counts support this clonotype. The genes are TRBV20-1 and TRBJ2-1, with TRBD2 matching over 13 bases. The germline CDR1 and CDR2 sequences are DFQATT and SNEGSKA (reference sequence). This CDR3 comprises 14 residues. V shed 4 bases, J shed 10 bases, and the junction held 7 bases outside the gene matches. CDR3 sequence (DNA): TGCAGTGCTATCACTAGCGGGGGGGCCGGGGAGCAGTTCTTC. As protein: CSAITSGGAGEQFF.

This clonotype was picked up many times. The chain employs TRBV11-3 and TRBJ1-6; D uncertain. V lost 0 bases to trimming and J lost 5 bases, with 8 bases between them. Germline-derived CDR1 and CDR2 are SGHNT and YENEEA. CDR3 length: 15 amino acids. The CDR3 DNA reads as TGTGCCAGCAGCTTAGATTCAAGAAATAATTCACCCCTCCACTTT. As protein: CASSLDSRNNSPLHF.

This clonotype was counted many times. V gene TRBV30 combines with J gene TRBJ1-1, with TRBD1 as a possible D gene (6 bases). Germline CDR1 reads GTSNPN; CDR2 reads SVGIG (reference sequence). This CDR3 has 15 residues. Deletions cut 0 bases from V and 8 bases from J, with 19 bases between. The CDR3 protein is CAWSVGDQGRREAFF. The CDR3 DNA reads TGTGCCTGGAGTGTAGGTGACCAGGGGCGGCGGGAAGCTTTCTTT.

At least ten counts were recorded for this clonotype. This sequence joins TRBV18 and TRBJ2-1; TRBD2 might be the D (5 bases). This CDR3 is built from 13 residues. Trimming cost V 3 bases and J 4 bases, with 7 bases left between them. Germline V gene sequence: CDR1 KGHSH, CDR2 LQKENI. Here the CDR3 reads CASSPPGYNEQFF. The CDR3 DNA reads as TGTGCCAGCTCACCTCCGGGGTACAATGAGCAGTTCTTC.

This clonotype showed up many times. The gene calls are TRBV3-1 and TRBJ2-2; 10 positions match TRBD1. The CDR3 runs to 15 residues. Germline CDR1 LGHDT, CDR2 YNNKEL (reference sequence). Germline trimming cut 4 bases from V and 6 bases from J; bases unmatched to any gene: 5. The CDR3 sequence: CASSPGTGEAGELFF. In DNA form, the CDR3 reads TGTGCCAGCAGCCCGGGGACAGGGGAGGCCGGGGAGCTGTTTTTT.

This clonotype was seen only once. V and J are TRBV10-1 and TRBJ2-7; maybe TRBD1 (5 bases). V shed 2 bases and J shed 0 bases, with 5 bases lying between them. Germline CDR1 WNHNN, CDR2 SYGVQD (reference sequence). CDR3 length: 13 residues. CDR3 bases: TGCGCCAGCAGTGAGGACAGCTCCTACGAGCAGTACTTC. The encoded protein is CASSEDSSYEQYF.

This clonotype has at least ten counts. The CDR3 DNA reads as TGCAGCGTTTCCCGGGACACCCCTAATGAAAAACTGTTTTTT. It is translated as CSVSRDTPNEKLFF. The chain joins TRBV29-1 to TRBJ1-4; weak D call: TRBD1 (6 bases). The CDR3 runs to 14 residues. Between the trimmed V and J ends, which lost 5 bases and 3 bases, there was a span of 13 bases. CDR1 SQVTM and CDR2 ANQGSEA come from the germline V gene. Looking up the rest from reference TRBV29-1 and TRBJ1-4 gives the full variable domain: SAVISQKPSRDICQRGTSLTIQCQVDSQVTMMFWYRQQPGQSLTLIATANQGSEATYESGFVIDKFPISRPNLTFSTLTVSNMSPEDSSIYLCSVSRDTPNEKLFFGSGTQLSVL.

This clonotype was seen ten or more times. The chain couples TRBV5-1 to TRBJ1-2; D not resolved. The CDR3 consists of 13 residues. The V and J ends lost 2 bases and 3 bases respectively, with 8 bases between them. Germline CDR1 reads SGHRS; CDR2 reads YFSETQ. The DNA for the CDR3 is TGCGCCAGCAGCTTTGAGATGGACTATGGCTACACCTTC. It specifies CASSFEMDYGYTF.

This chain connects TRBV29-1 to TRBJ2-1, with no clear D. There are 15 residues in the CDR3. Trimming left V 3 bases short and J 0 bases short, with 12 bases between. Looked up from germline, CDR1 is SQVTM and CDR2 is ANQGSEA. In nucleotides, the CDR3 is TGCAGCGTTGACGTTAGGGCCCTCTCCTACAATGAGCAGTTCTTC. Encoded protein: CSVDVRALSYNEQFF.

Ten or more counts support this clonotype. This chain joins TRBV7-9 and TRBJ2-1; 8 bases fit TRBD1. Looked up from germline, CDR1 is SEHNR and CDR2 is FQNEAQ (reference sequence). This CDR3 is 14 amino acids long. V shed 5 bases, J shed 3 bases, and the junction held 3 bases outside the gene matches. CDR3 in amino acids: CASSPTGDYNEQFF. CDR3 in DNA: TGTGCCAGCAGCCCGACAGGGGACTACAATGAGCAGTTCTTC.

V and J are TRBV30 and TRBJ1-2, with D possibly matching TRBD1 (5 bases). The CDR3 sequence is 13 residues long. Germline lookup yields CDR1 GTSNPN and CDR2 SVGIG (reference sequence). Trimming took 3 bases from V and 4 from J, leaving 12 bases between them. CDR3 DNA sequence: TGTGCCTGGAGCCGGGACGGACTCTATGGCTACACCTTC. It encodes CAWSRDGLYGYTF.

This clonotype showed up many times. The gene calls are TRBV5-6 and TRBJ2-1; 8 bases agree with TRBD1. V was clipped by 1 base and J by 6 bases; unmatched bases: 3. Germline-derived CDR1 and CDR2 are SGHDT and YYEEEE. The CDR3 extends over 14 amino acids. The CDR3 DNA reads as TGTGCCAGCAGCTTGACAGGGGGAATCAATGAGCAGTTCTTC. The encoded protein is CASSLTGGINEQFF.

This clonotype was counted between two and nine times. This chain links TRBV7-6 with TRBJ1-1, with 7 nucleotides matching TRBD1. Trimming took 5 bases from V and 0 from J; bases not matched to a gene: 9. Looked up from germline, CDR1 is SGHVS and CDR2 is FNYEAQ. This CDR3 contains 16 residues. CDR3 bases: TGTGCCAGCAGCCCCGGGGACAGCTACATGAACACTGAAGCTTTCTTT. This sequence encodes CASSPGDSYMNTEAFF.

CDR3: CASSLAMTSTDTQYF. The CDR3 bases are TGTGCCAGCAGCTTAGCGATGACTAGCACAGATACGCAGTATTTT. The chain employs TRBV7-3 and TRBJ2-3; the D is unclear. V shed 2 bases and J shed 0 bases, with 9 bases lying between them. The CDR3 contains 15 residues. Looked up from germline, CDR1 is SGHTA and CDR2 is FQGTGA.